These 23 T cell receptor beta chains came from one sample sequenced in a study of lung T cells in sarcoidosis with Löfgren's syndrome (dated by TCRdb to 2016 to 2017). The listed sequencing device is Illumina MiSeq. Using fastp trimming at Q25 and MiXCR clonotype assembly, TCRdb reanalyzed the public sequencing data and kept in-frame beta chains. Identical CDR3 protein sequences are pooled into one entry, listed with their most common genes and DNA. This sample is represented by about 3,100 distinct CDR3 sequences; roughly 27% of them were singletons. Of the sample, 13% is held by the ten largest clones. Sequencing input: CD4+ T cells from bronchoalveolar lavage. Source of these receptors: a human donor with sarcoidosis (Löfgren's syndrome or another form), or a control subject (not recorded which).

DNA of the CDR3: TGCGCCAGCAACGCGCCAGGGTCCGGGGAGACCCAGTACTTC. This encodes CASNAPGSGETQYF. This chain joins TRBV5-1 and TRBJ2-5, with a possible D match to TRBD1 (5 bases). Trimming took 6 bases from V and 5 from J, leaving 17 bases between them. CDR1 and CDR2 (germline): SGHRS, YFSETQ. The length of the CDR3 is 14 residues.

With respect to this clonotype: A much bigger clone sits one base away, suggesting this may be a read error. The chain is built from TRBV20-1 and TRBJ2-1; 7 bases are shared with TRBD1. Germline V gene data show CDR1 as DFQATT and CDR2 as SNEGSKA (reference sequence). The CDR3 is made up of 12 amino acids. As DNA, the CDR3 is TGCAGTGCTGGACAGGACGGTACTAGGCAGTCCTTC. Translation: CSAGQDGTRQSF.

The chain recombines TRBV20-1 with TRBJ1-1; D not resolved. This CDR3 spans 12 amino acids. With 0 bases removed from V and 9 bases from J, the gap between germline ends came to 11 bases. Germline CDR1 DFQATT, CDR2 SNEGSKA (reference sequence). The CDR3 spells CSAREGRAKAFF. CDR3 DNA: TGCAGTGCTAGAGAAGGGAGGGCTAAAGCTTTCTTT.

The chain combines TRBV28 with TRBJ1-2; TRBD1 is a possible D gene (5 bases). Per the germline V gene, CDR1 is MDHEN and CDR2 is SYDVKM. V was shortened by 8 bases and J by 4 bases, with 11 bases between the two germline ends. This CDR3 is 12 amino acids long. This CDR3 is CASLRQSYGYTF. The CDR3 region has the DNA TGTGCCAGCTTGAGACAGAGCTATGGCTACACCTTC.

Within the sample, this clonotype is medium-sized. This rearrangement joins TRBV7-2 to TRBJ2-7, with 8 nucleotides matching TRBD2. The germline V gene encodes CDR1 SGHTA and CDR2 FQGNSA. The length of the CDR3 is 15 residues. The V gene end was trimmed by 3 bases and the J gene end by 0 bases; junction bases not matched to a gene: 4. The CDR3 spells CASSLIAGTSYEQYF. The CDR3 region has the DNA TGTGCCAGCAGCTTGATAGCGGGGACCTCCTACGAGCAGTACTTC. Based on the CDR3 plus reference TRBV7-2 and TRBJ2-7, the full variable domain is GAGVSQSPSNKVTEKGKDVELRCDPISGHTALYWYRQSLGQGLEFLIYFQGNSAPDKSGLPSDRFSAERTGGSVSTLTIQRTQQEDSAVYLCASSLIAGTSYEQYFGPGTRLTVT.

In regard to this clonotype: The CDR3 does not close with the conserved phenylalanine or tryptophan, likely indicating a read error. This sequence joins TRBV6-6 and TRBJ2-6, with D possibly matching TRBD1 (5 bases). Germline V gives CDR1 MNHNY, CDR2 SVGAGI (reference sequence). The CDR3 covers 15 residues. CDR3 nucleotide sequence: TGTGCCAGCACCCTGATGCCCTCTGGGGCCAACGCCCTGACTCTC. It is translated as CASTLMPSGANALTL.

This clonotype is labeled medium-sized. The CDR3 protein is CASSVVTGRETQYF. The CDR3, as DNA: TGTGCCAGCAGTGTAGTGACAGGGAGAGAGACCCAGTACTTC. The chain joins TRBV2 to TRBJ2-5; 7 positions match TRBD1. J lost 4 bases, V lost 4 bases, and 6 bases had no gene match. Germline CDR1 is SNHLY and CDR2 is FYNNEI. This CDR3 is 14 amino acids long.

Comment on this clonotype: One end of the junction fails to match germline, which may point to a read error. The chain uses TRBV20-1 and TRBJ1-2; unclear D gene. In germline, CDR1 is DFQATT, CDR2 SNEGSKA (reference sequence). The CDR3 is made up of 12 amino acids. CDR3 in amino acids: CSASNGRYGYTF. The CDR3 coding sequence is TGCAGTGCTAGTAACGGGCGCTATGGCTATACCTTC.

This clonotype was detected ten times or more. The J gene is TRBJ1-1, the V gene TRBV5-4, with D possibly TRBD1 on 6 matching bases. This CDR3 region has 14 residues. V shed 0 bases and J shed 4 bases, with 10 bases lying between them. The germline gives CDR1 SGHNT, CDR2 YYREEE (reference sequence). CDR3: CASSLGQDSTEAFF. CDR3 bases: TGTGCCAGCAGCTTGGGACAGGACAGCACTGAAGCTTTCTTT.

This clonotype was observed a handful of times. The CDR3 sequence: CASSPGRNNYNSPLHF. CDR3 nucleotide sequence: TGTGCCAGCAGCCCTGGCAGAAACAACTATAATTCACCCCTCCACTTT. The genes are TRBV3-1 and TRBJ1-6; D gene uncertain. Germline CDR1 is LGHDT and CDR2 is YNNKEL (reference sequence). Trimming cost V 4 bases and J 3 bases, with 13 bases left between them. This CDR3 has 16 residues.

J is TRBJ1-3 and V is TRBV9; the D is unclear. The CDR3 is made up of 18 amino acids. V lost 0 bases and J lost 0, with 16 bases in between. Germline V CDR1 and CDR2: SGDLS, YYNGEE. This CDR3 reads CASSVDQGGRVSGNTIYF. The CDR3 DNA is TGTGCCAGCAGCGTAGATCAAGGCGGCCGGGTCTCTGGAAACACCATATATTTT.

The chain uses TRBV20-1 and TRBJ2-3, with TRBD1 as a possible D gene (5 bases). The end of the DNA aligns better with TRBJ1-5, so the J call may be wrong. The CDR3 has 13 amino acids. Germline CDR1 and CDR2: DFQATT and SNEGSKA (reference sequence). CDR3 coding DNA: TGCAGTGCTAGCGGGGGGACCACAGATACGCAGCATTTT. Translating it yields CSASGGTTDTQHF.

This clonotype was observed at least ten times. A much larger clone sits a single nucleotide away, making a read error possible. The genes are TRBV15 and TRBJ1-2; 11 positions agree with TRBD1. The CDR3 is made up of 14 amino acids. The junction had 6 bases not matched to a gene; V was cut back by 5 bases and J by 7 bases. Germline V CDR1 and CDR2: LNHNV, YYDKDF (reference sequence). The CDR3 loop reads CATSRDRGMSGYTF. CDR3 DNA: TGTGCCACCAGCCGGGACAGGGGGATGAGTGGCTACACCTTC.

This clonotype was counted a few times. The CDR3 sequence is CASSSPQGYRSYEQYF. CDR3 DNA: TGTGCCAGCAGTTCACCACAGGGTTACCGCTCCTACGAGCAGTACTTC. The chain uses TRBV12-3 or TRBV12-4 and TRBJ2-7; the D gene is possibly TRBD1 (6 bases). The CDR3 is 16 amino acids. With 4 bases removed from V and 0 bases from J, the gap between germline ends came to 16 bases.

By sample fraction, this clonotype is medium-sized. The V and J genes are TRBV5-4 and TRBJ1-1; perhaps TRBD1 as D (5 bases). Trimming shortened V by 4 bases and J by 2 bases, and 9 bases separated the two germline ends. CDR1 is SGHNT and CDR2 is YYREEE in the germline V gene (reference sequence). CDR3 length: 13 amino acids. CDR3 sequence (DNA): TGTGCCAGCAGCCGCACAGGTAACACTGAAGCTTTCTTT. Protein: CASSRTGNTEAFF.

This clonotype was counted at least ten times. The chain is built from TRBV9 and TRBJ1-1, with D perhaps matching TRBD1 (6 bases). Germline values: CDR1 SGDLS, CDR2 YYNGEE. The length of the CDR3 is 16 residues. Trimming shortened V by 0 bases and J by 6 bases, and 18 bases separated the two germline ends. CDR3 sequence: CASSVAQGWVSPEAFF. CDR3 coding DNA: TGTGCCAGCAGCGTAGCCCAGGGGTGGGTGAGCCCTGAAGCTTTCTTT.

Within the sample, this clonotype is medium-sized. The J gene is TRBJ1-4, the V gene TRBV20-1; D gene uncertain. The ends were cut back, 3 bases at V and 3 bases at J, with 8 bases in the middle. The CDR3 length is 13 residues. The germline gives CDR1 DFQATT, CDR2 SNEGSKA (reference sequence). CDR3 DNA: TGCAGTGCTAGGGCCGGACCTAATGAAAAACTGTTTTTT. Encoded protein: CSARAGPNEKLFF.

This clonotype was recorded at least ten times. The chain uses TRBV3-1 and TRBJ1-1; 8 bases agree with TRBD1. The CDR3 loop spans 15 amino acids. With V trimmed by 1 base and J by 4 bases, 5 bases remained unmatched. From germline, CDR1 is LGHDT and CDR2 YNNKEL (reference sequence). The CDR3 reads CASSQGTGSITEAFF. The CDR3 DNA sequence: TGTGCCAGCAGCCAAGGGACAGGGAGTATCACTGAAGCTTTCTTT.

By share of the sample, this clonotype is medium-sized. This chain links TRBV14 with TRBJ2-7, with TRBD1 matching over 7 bases. From germline, CDR1 is SGHDN and CDR2 FVKESK. V shed 1 base, J shed 2 bases, and the junction held 5 bases outside the gene matches. This CDR3 is built from 15 residues. DNA of the CDR3: TGTGCCAGCAGCCAAGGGGGGACAGTAGCCTACGAGCAGTACTTC. Translated, it gives CASSQGGTVAYEQYF.

This clonotype is medium-sized by share. This rearrangement joins TRBV2 to TRBJ1-2, with 7 bases fitting TRBD1. Germline CDR1 and CDR2: SNHLY and FYNNEI. The junction had 7 bases not matched to a gene; V was cut back by 4 bases and J by 8 bases. The CDR3 is made up of 13 amino acids. The CDR3 coding sequence is TGTGCCAGCAGTGTGACAGGGAGGGACGGCTACACCTTC. Translation: CASSVTGRDGYTF.

A note on this clonotype: A far bigger clonotype differs at one base, so this is likely a read error. The chain joins TRBV3-1 to TRBJ1-2, with D unresolved. CDR3 length: 12 residues. CDR1 and CDR2 (germline): LGHDT, YNNKEL (reference sequence). CDR3 sequence: CASSQDRLGFTF. The DNA of the CDR3 is TGTGCCAGCAGCCAAGATCGTTTGGGCTTCACCTTC.

This clonotype was seen a handful of times. The chain links TRBV5-6 to TRBJ2-3; D possibly corresponds to TRBD2 (6 bases). CDR3 length: 16 amino acids. In germline, CDR1 is SGHDT, CDR2 YYEEEE. V lost 0 bases and J lost 3, with 14 bases in between. DNA for the CDR3: TGTGCCAGCAGCTTGGCCAGGGACTTGATAACAGATACGCAGTATTTT. As protein: CASSLARDLITDTQYF.

To note about this clonotype: A much larger clone lies a single base off, so this may be a read error. This chain links TRBV29-1 with TRBJ1-1; the D gene is possibly TRBD1 (5 bases). CDR1 and CDR2 from the germline V gene are SQVTM and ANQGSEA. V lost 7 bases and J 5 bases, leaving 20 bases between the germline ends. The CDR3 runs 14 residues. CDR3 DNA: TGCAGCGCCGTCGGGGGAGAGCTTTTTACTGAAGCTTTCTTT. Protein product: CSAVGGELFTEAFF.